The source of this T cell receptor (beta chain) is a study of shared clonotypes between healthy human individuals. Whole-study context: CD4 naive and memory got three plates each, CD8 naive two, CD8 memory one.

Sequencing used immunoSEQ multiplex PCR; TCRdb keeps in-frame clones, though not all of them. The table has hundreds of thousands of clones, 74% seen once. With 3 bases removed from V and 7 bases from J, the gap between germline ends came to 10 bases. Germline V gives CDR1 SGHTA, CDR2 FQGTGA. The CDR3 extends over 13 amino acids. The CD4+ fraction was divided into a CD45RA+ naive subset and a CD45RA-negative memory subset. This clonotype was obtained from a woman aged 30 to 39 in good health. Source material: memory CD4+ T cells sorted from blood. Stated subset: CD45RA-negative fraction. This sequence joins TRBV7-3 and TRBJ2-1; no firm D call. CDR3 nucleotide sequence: TGTGCCAGCAGCTTTGGTGGGCTGAATGAGCAGTTCTTC. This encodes CASSFGGLNEQFF.